The 32 T cell receptor beta chains given below trace back to one sample, sequenced in a study of T cell repertoires in cytomegalovirus infection. TCRdb used MiXCR to reprocess the reads, holding one entry per CDR3 protein. The sample consists of under 500,000 distinct CDR3 sequences, approximately 40% of them appearing once. Antigens for these TCRs are unknown. The material was cultured PBMCs, obtained from culture after CMV antigen stimulation. These receptors were obtained from a human donor in good health (CMV status not recorded). Some clones in this sample may be carry-over from other donors' samples.

The chain is built from TRBV4-3 and TRBJ2-2; no clear D gene. The CDR3 length is 14 residues. V gave up 7 bases and J gave up 0 bases, with 9 bases separating them. Germline assignment: CDR1 LGHNA and CDR2 YSLEER. This CDR3 is CASTPTPNTGELFF. The CDR3 nucleotides read TGCGCCAGCACCCCGACACCGAACACCGGGGAGCTGTTTTTT.

The J gene is TRBJ2-3, the V gene TRBV20-1; TRBD2 agrees at 11 bases. Germline trimming cut 0 bases from V and 1 base from J; bases unmatched to any gene: 6. CDR3 size: 17 residues. CDR1 is DFQATT and CDR2 is SNEGSKA in the germline V gene (reference sequence). CDR3 nucleotide sequence: TGCAGTGCTAGAGATAGTGGGACTAGCGGTCGCACAGATACGCAGTATTTT. Amino acids: CSARDSGTSGRTDTQYF.

Concerning this clonotype itself: One end of the junction does not line up with germline, which may come from a read error. The CDR3 spells CASSFLATQETQYF. The CDR3 DNA follows: TGTGCCAGCAGCTTTCTAGCGACCCAAGAGACCCAGTACTTC. This chain joins TRBV5-3 and TRBJ2-5; the D gene is possibly TRBD2 (6 bases). TRBV5-3 is an ORF, with its function uncertain. The CDR3 runs 14 residues.

CDR3 coding DNA: TGTGCCACCAGGAGATTGCATGAGCAGTTCTTC. This codes for CATRRLHEQFF. V gene TRBV6-2 or TRBV6-3 combines with J gene TRBJ2-1; the D is unclear. The ends were cut back, 10 bases at V and 8 bases at J, with 12 bases in the middle. The CDR3 is made up of 11 amino acids. Germline V gene lookup returns CDR1 MNHEY and CDR2 SVGEGT.

This clonotype has only a few counts. The chain recombines TRBV7-2 with TRBJ2-7; tentatively, D is TRBD1 (6 bases). CDR3 length: 15 residues. Germline V lookup: CDR1 SGHTA, CDR2 FQGNSA. Trimming stripped 0 bases from V and 3 bases from J, with 12 bases between. The CDR3 nucleotides read TGTGCCAGCAGCTTAGCCTGGGACATAAACTACGAGCAGTACTTC. This encodes CASSLAWDINYEQYF.

The V and J genes are TRBV11-3 and TRBJ2-1; possibly TRBD1 for D (6 bases). Germline assignment: CDR1 SGHNT and CDR2 YENEEA. The CDR3 totals 15 residues. Trimming took off 4 bases at V and 4 bases at J, with 14 bases between the two ends. This CDR3 is CASSSQGGAYNEQFF. The CDR3 nucleotides are TGTGCCAGCAGCTCCCAAGGGGGAGCTTACAATGAGCAGTTCTTC.

The chain carries TRBV7-2 and TRBJ2-1; 8 bases align to TRBD1. Trimming cost V 1 base and J 1 base; bases outside gene matches: 6. CDR3 length equals 17 residues. CDR1 SGHTA and CDR2 FQGNSA come from the germline V gene. The CDR3 is CASSLGQGQISYNEQFF. CDR3 bases: TGTGCCAGCAGCTTAGGACAGGGGCAAATATCCTACAATGAGCAGTTCTTC.

The chain uses TRBV6-8 and TRBJ1-1; TRBD1 agrees at 8 bases. CDR1 MNHGY and CDR2 SAAAGT come from the germline V gene. Unmatched junction bases numbered 9, after V lost 10 bases and J lost 5 bases. The CDR3 sequence is 13 residues long. Written as DNA, the CDR3 is TGTGCCACAGGGCGGGACAGGACGACTGAAGCTTTCTTT. This sequence encodes CATGRDRTTEAFF.

This clonotype was counted between two and nine times. The chain combines TRBV4-1 with TRBJ2-1, with TRBD2 matching 10 bases. Germline CDR1 reads MGHRA; CDR2 reads YSYEKL. The trim removed 8 bases at V and 1 base at J, leaving 11 bases unmatched. The CDR3 extends over 17 amino acids. Here the CDR3 DNA reads TGCGCCAGCTCCGTTTATAGCGGGGGGACTTCCTACAATGAGCAGTTCTTC. Translating gives CASSVYSGGTSYNEQFF.

At least ten counts were recorded for this clonotype. In nucleotides, the CDR3 is TGTGCCAGCAGCCCCCGAGCCCTAGGAGGTAGAGAGACCCAGTACTTC. The encoded protein is CASSPRALGGRETQYF. The chain is built from TRBV7-2 and TRBJ2-5, with D possibly matching TRBD2 (5 bases). The CDR3 consists of 16 residues. Germline-derived CDR1 and CDR2 are SGHTA and FQGNSA. Trimming stripped 5 bases from V and 4 bases from J, with 20 bases between. Supplemented by reference TRBV7-2 and TRBJ2-5, the full variable domain reads GAGVSQSPSNKVTEKGKDVELRCDPISGHTALYWYRQSLGQGLEFLIYFQGNSAPDKSGLPSDRFSAERTGGSVSTLTIQRTQQEDSAVYLCASSPRALGGRETQYFGPGTRLLVL.

The rearrangement joins TRBV14 to TRBJ2-3; D is uncertain. Germline lookup yields CDR1 SGHDN and CDR2 FVKESK. This CDR3 has 11 residues. V was cut by 1 base and J by 9 bases, with 5 bases left in between. The chain's CDR3 is CASSQVGTQYF. CDR3 DNA: TGTGCCAGCAGCCAAGTCGGGACGCAGTATTTT.

The chain couples TRBV12-3 or TRBV12-4 to TRBJ2-5; no clear D gene. Trimming stripped 6 bases from V and 5 bases from J, with 16 bases between. This CDR3 contains 14 residues. The CDR3 reads CASSPRQAWETQYF. The DNA for the CDR3 is TGTGCCAGCAGCCCTCGGCAGGCATGGGAGACCCAGTACTTC.

The chain uses TRBV5-1 and TRBJ1-2, with 10 bases identical to TRBD1. V trimming: 1 base; J trimming: 8 bases; junction bases outside the gene matches: 5. Germline V gene sequence: CDR1 SGHRS, CDR2 YFSETQ. This CDR3 contains 14 residues. The CDR3 DNA is TGCGCCAGCAGCTTGCCCGGGACAGGGGTCGGCTACACCTTC. Its protein is CASSLPGTGVGYTF.

V usage is TRBV5-3 and J usage is TRBJ2-1; D may match TRBD1 or TRBD2 (6 bases each). TRBV5-3 is treated as an ORF (open reading frame) with a function not yet certain. The CDR3 totals 15 residues. V was trimmed by 8 bases and J by 4 bases, leaving 19 bases between them. The CDR3 DNA reads TGTGCCAGCGGGATGGGGGGCGCAGGTTACAATGAGCAGTTCTTC. Its translation is CASGMGGAGYNEQFF.

The chain employs TRBV7-2 and TRBJ2-1; maybe TRBD2 (5 bases). The CDR3 has 13 residues. Germline V gene sequence: CDR1 SGHTA, CDR2 FQGNSA. V lost 4 bases and J lost 10, with 14 bases in between. CDR3 sequence reads: CASSYPYGGEQFF. The DNA for the CDR3 is TGTGCCAGCAGCTATCCCTACGGCGGGGAGCAGTTCTTC.

The chain has TRBV15 and TRBJ2-1; the D is unclear. V was trimmed by 5 bases and J by 0 bases, leaving 5 bases between them. The CDR3 is 13 residues long. The germline V gene encodes CDR1 LNHNV and CDR2 YYDKDF (reference sequence). CDR3 loop: CATSHSSYNEQFF. CDR3 nucleotide sequence: TGTGCCACCAGCCATTCCTCCTACAATGAGCAGTTCTTC.

The chain recombines TRBV28 with TRBJ2-7; 8 bases match TRBD2. Germline CDR1 reads MDHEN; CDR2 reads SYDVKM. This CDR3 is 15 amino acids long. Trimming at V came to 7 bases and at J to 3 bases, leaving 11 bases not matched to a gene. CDR3 region: CASTLGTGGIYEQYF. The CDR3 region has the DNA TGTGCCAGCACCCTCGGGACGGGGGGGATCTACGAGCAGTACTTC.

V usage is TRBV7-8 and J usage is TRBJ2-2, with 7 bases fitting TRBD2. Germline CDR1 SGHVS, CDR2 FQNEAQ. J was trimmed by 0 bases and V by 2 bases; bases with no gene match: 3. The CDR3 contains 16 residues. CDR3 loop: CASSLRTSTNTGELFF. DNA for the CDR3: TGTGCCAGCAGCTTACGGACTAGTACGAACACCGGGGAGCTGTTTTTT.

V is TRBV6-2 or TRBV6-3 and J is TRBJ2-7, with TRBD2 as a possible D gene (6 bases). This CDR3 is built from 16 residues. Trimming cost V 6 bases and J 6 bases, with 24 bases left between them. CDR1 is MNHEY and CDR2 is SVGEGT in the germline V gene. CDR3 protein: CASRRRTTSGGSEQYF. For the CDR3, the DNA is TGTGCCAGCAGGAGAAGGACTACCAGTGGAGGGAGCGAGCAGTACTTC.

This clonotype occurred a few times. The chain joins TRBV7-6 to TRBJ2-1; D ambiguous. CDR3 size: 11 residues. CDR1 SGHVS and CDR2 FNYEAQ come from the germline V gene. Between the trimmed V and J ends, which lost 7 bases and 10 bases, there was a span of 11 bases. The CDR3 DNA is TGTGCCAGCACCTCCTACGACGAGCAGTTCTTC. Amino acid sequence: CASTSYDEQFF. Supplemented by reference TRBV7-6 and TRBJ2-1, the full variable domain reads GAGVSQSPRYKVTKRGQDVALRCDPISGHVSLYWYRQALGQGPEFLTYFNYEAQQDKSGLPNDRFSAERPEGSISTLTIQRTEQRDSAMYRCASTSYDEQFFGPGTRLTVL.

The chain combines TRBV7-2 with TRBJ2-7; 8 nucleotides line up with TRBD2. This CDR3 region has 15 residues. V lost 10 bases, J lost 2 bases, and 13 bases stayed unmatched. The V gene's germline CDR1 is SGHTA and CDR2 FQGNSA. The CDR3 DNA follows: TGTGCCACAGCTTATTCGGGGGGGCCTACCTACGAGCAGTACTTC. The encoded protein is CATAYSGGPTYEQYF.

This clonotype was found a few times. The V and J genes are TRBV5-1 and TRBJ2-1; 9 bases fit TRBD2. V shed 5 bases and J 8 bases; nucleotides not matched to a gene: 8. The germline CDR1 and CDR2 sequences are SGHRS and YFSETQ. The CDR3 contains 14 residues. CDR3 region: CASSNSGSEDEQFF. Here the CDR3 DNA reads TGCGCCAGCAGTAATAGCGGGAGCGAAGATGAGCAGTTCTTC. Based on the CDR3 plus reference TRBV5-1 and TRBJ2-1, the full variable domain is KAGVTQTPRYLIKTRGQQVTLSCSPISGHRSVSWYQQTPGQGLQFLFEYFSETQRNKGNFPGRFSGRQFSNSRSEMNVSTLELGDSALYLCASSNSGSEDEQFFGPGTRLTVL.

The chain is built from TRBV7-2 and TRBJ1-2; D remains unclear. Germline assignment: CDR1 SGHTA and CDR2 FQGNSA. The germline V and J ends were trimmed by 4 bases and 3 bases, with 6 bases remaining between them. This CDR3 has 12 residues. CDR3 amino acids: CASSSDDYGYTF. The CDR3 DNA is TGTGCCAGCAGCTCAGACGACTATGGCTACACCTTC.

The chain employs TRBV2 and TRBJ2-3; TRBD2 matches 10 bases. This CDR3 contains 15 residues. Germline V gene data show CDR1 as SNHLY and CDR2 as FYNNEI. V shed 4 bases and J 4 bases; nucleotides not matched to a gene: 5. The CDR3 here is CASSGVAGGADTQYF. In DNA, the CDR3 is TGTGCCAGCAGTGGAGTAGCGGGGGGTGCAGATACGCAGTATTTT.

The DNA of the CDR3 is TGTGCCAGCAGCCACTCGACAGGGCGTATGATGGATACGCAGTATTTT. It codes for CASSHSTGRMMDTQYF. The chain links TRBV5-6 to TRBJ2-3; 7 bases map to TRBD1. The CDR3 is made up of 16 amino acids. The ends lost 4 bases at V and 6 bases at J; junction bases unmatched: 14. Germline V gene lookup returns CDR1 SGHDT and CDR2 YYEEEE.

The chain uses TRBV4-3 and TRBJ2-3, with TRBD1 identical over 11 bases. This CDR3 is 19 amino acids long. Germline V CDR1 and CDR2: LGHNA, YSLEER. V lost 2 bases to trimming and J lost 0 bases; unmatched junction nucleotides: 10. CDR3 DNA: TGCGCCAGCAGCCAATCACACCCTAGGGACAGGGGGAGCACAGATACGCAGTATTTT. This gives the protein CASSQSHPRDRGSTDTQYF.

This clonotype appeared a few times. The V gene is TRBV7-9, the J gene TRBJ2-1, with D possibly being TRBD1 or TRBD2 (5 bases each). The CDR3 is 15 amino acids. The V and J ends lost 5 bases and 5 bases respectively, with 16 bases between them. Germline V lookup: CDR1 SEHNR, CDR2 FQNEAQ (reference sequence). CDR3 region: CASSHAKLGHNEQFF. In DNA form, the CDR3 reads TGTGCCAGCAGCCACGCCAAGTTGGGACACAATGAGCAGTTCTTC.

The V gene is TRBV7-2, the J gene TRBJ2-5; D is ambiguous. Germline-derived CDR1 and CDR2 are SGHTA and FQGNSA. Trimming cost V 4 bases and J 11 bases, with 11 bases left between them. This CDR3 has 11 amino acids. The CDR3 bases are TGTGCCAGCAGCTACGACCGTCTTCAGTACTTC. Protein: CASSYDRLQYF. Combining the CDR3 with reference TRBV7-2 and TRBJ2-5 gives the whole variable domain GAGVSQSPSNKVTEKGKDVELRCDPISGHTALYWYRQSLGQGLEFLIYFQGNSAPDKSGLPSDRFSAERTGGSVSTLTIQRTQQEDSAVYLCASSYDRLQYFGPGTRLLVL.

The chain links TRBV24-1 to TRBJ2-3; TRBD1 agrees at 7 bases. Trimming at V came to 1 base and at J to 2 bases, leaving 2 bases not matched to a gene. CDR1 and CDR2 (germline): KGHDR, SFDVKD. CDR3 size: 15 residues. CDR3 amino acids: CATSDLGTDTDTQYF. CDR3 nucleotides: TGTGCCACCAGTGATTTAGGGACAGACACAGATACGCAGTATTTT.

In DNA, the CDR3 is TGTGCCAGCAGCGCCGGGACAGGGCCCACCGGGGAGCTGTTTTTT. This translates into CASSAGTGPTGELFF. This rearrangement joins TRBV12-3 or TRBV12-4 to TRBJ2-2, with 9 bases lining up with TRBD1. This CDR3 has 15 residues. V trimming: 6 bases; J trimming: 4 bases; junction bases outside the gene matches: 6.

This clonotype has only a few counts. This chain links TRBV19 with TRBJ2-7, with a tentative D call TRBD2 (7 bases). The CDR3 has 16 residues. V was shortened by 5 bases and J by 2 bases, with 19 bases between the two germline ends. Germline V gene sequence: CDR1 LNHDA, CDR2 SQIVND (reference sequence). CDR3 DNA sequence: TGTGCCAGTAGTCCTCAGGGGAGCGGGACGACCTACGAGCAGTACTTC. Protein: CASSPQGSGTTYEQYF. The whole variable domain, remainder taken from reference TRBV19 and TRBJ2-7, is DGGITQSPKYLFRKEGQNVTLSCEQNLNHDAMYWYRQDPGQGLRLIYYSQIVNDFQKGDIAEGYSVSREKKESFPLTVTSAQKNPTAFYLCASSPQGSGTTYEQYFGPGTRLTVT.

The CDR3 region has the DNA TGTGCCAGCAGCGCCAGGGGCCCTGAAGCTTTCTTT. Translating gives CASSARGPEAFF. The chain recombines TRBV7-9 with TRBJ1-1, with a weak D call TRBD1 (6 bases). Trimming pared 5 bases from V and 6 bases from J, leaving 10 bases between. Germline loops: CDR1 SEHNR, CDR2 FQNEAQ (reference sequence). This CDR3 region has 12 residues.